A single count supports the clone carrying this T cell receptor (beta chain). The sample comes from a study of T cell changes during pregnancy in multiple sclerosis. CDR1 and CDR2 (germline): KGHSH, LQKENI. The CDR3 is 14 amino acids. With 3 bases removed from V and 1 base from J, the gap between germline ends came to 10 bases. Profiling relied on immunoSEQ multiplex PCR, and the TCRdb table lists in-frame clones only, not all of them. The data show over 50,000 clones, about nine tenths seen once. The sequences come from peripheral blood, collected in the first trimester of pregnancy. This chain links TRBV18 with TRBJ2-7; tentative D call: TRBD2 (5 bases). This TCR came from a female donor in good health, enrolled as a control in a pregnancy study. The CDR3 DNA sequence: TGTGCCAGCTCACCCTCGGGGAGTTCCTACGAGCAGTACTTC. The encoded protein is CASSPSGSSYEQYF.